Sequencing of this T cell receptor beta chain was carried out in a study of Graves' ophthalmopathy and Graves' hyperthyroidism. The CDR3 consists of 14 residues. Germline assignment: CDR1 MNHEY and CDR2 SVGEGT. V dropped 2 bases and J dropped 6 bases, with 13 bases sitting between them. For repertoire sequencing, the TCR beta CDR3 regions were amplified from RNA transcripts. A first-round RT-PCR used HTBI primers, followed by a second-round multiplex PCR. TCRdb reanalysed the multiplex PCR reads using MiXCR and keeps one entry per CDR3 protein. The sample holds 210,000 or so distinct CDR3 sequences; approximately 28% are singletons and the top ten take 9.1%.

Sequenced sample: peripheral blood. The chain carries TRBV6-2 or TRBV6-3 and TRBJ1-2; D is perhaps TRBD1 (6 bases). This clonotype was obtained from a man aged 50 to 59 with Graves' ophthalmopathy. The CDR3 sequence is CASSYRGGGNGYTF. CDR3 bases: TGTGCCAGCAGTTACCGAGGGGGGGGTAATGGCTACACCTTC.